Given below is one T cell receptor beta chain in context. The antigen is unknown. TCRs were amplified from about 560 ng gDNA of bulk tumor per sample. Biopsy collection occurred during surgery, with several far-apart biopsies per primary tumor. Undergoing curative surgery were patients whose non-small cell lung cancer was untreated and newly diagnosed. The record originates from a study of immune heterogeneity within non-small cell lung tumors. Regarding the study as a whole: Identical dominant CDR3 beta clonotypes recurred across a patient's tumor sites, together with site-unique high-frequency clones.

It was a multiplex PCR that amplified TCR beta CDR3, with 32 V and 13 J primers. TCRdb itself ran the multiplex PCR reads through MiXCR, one entry per CDR3 protein. The data contain more than 1,500 distinct CDR3 sequences, 30% of them singletons. V dropped 6 bases and J dropped 2 bases, with 13 bases sitting between them. Germline V gene sequence: CDR1 SGHNT, CDR2 YENEEA. The CDR3 has 15 amino acids. This TCR was sampled from a woman aged 50 to 60 with non-small cell lung cancer. Sequencing was carried out using lung tumor tissue. The V and J genes are TRBV11-3 and TRBJ2-2, with D perhaps TRBD1 (5 bases). The CDR3 sequence is CASSKGPTNTGELFF. CDR3 nucleotides: TGTGCCAGCAGTAAGGGGCCTACAAACACCGGGGAGCTGTTTTTT.